Detailed here is one TCR beta chain. The sample is drawn from a study of blood T cell repertoires in COVID-19. Across the whole study: The study drew acute and convalescent COVID-19 samples from the United States, Italy and Spain. T cells, B-cell-depleted T cells, or PBMCs provided the cDNA or gDNA that served as material.

Source study methods: Counts of nucleated cells, estimated from reference gene primer amplification, were obtained. Only in-frame clones appear in the TCRdb table, and some are missing; sequencing was by immunoSEQ multiplex PCR. V and J calls and clone size come straight from that table; D and trimming were deduced from the DNA. This sample has about 100,000 clones, with 80% found just once. CDR3 length equals 15 residues. Trimming stripped 4 bases from V and 0 bases from J, with 11 bases between. The germline gives CDR1 SGHRS, CDR2 YFSETQ. J is TRBJ1-3 and V is TRBV5-1, with D possibly matching TRBD1 (5 bases). The sequenced material came from peripheral blood. This sequence was found in a woman aged 70 to 79 with acute or convalescent COVID-19. The CDR3 DNA sequence: TGCGCCAGCAGCCCGACAGTAAACTCTGGAAACACCATATATTTT. As protein: CASSPTVNSGNTIYF.